The next 27 T cell receptor beta chains were all read from a single sample in a study of graft-versus-host responses after intestinal transplantation. The antigens of these receptors remain unknown. Only in-frame clones appear in the TCRdb table, and some are missing; sequencing was by immunoSEQ multiplex PCR. The sample gives 150,000 or so clones, around 90% of which show up once; roughly 0.19% is in the top ten. Sequenced material: unstimulated CD4+ T cells sorted from spleen or lymph node cells, taken before intestinal transplant. The receptors shown here come from a human donor who received an intestinal transplant.

This chain links TRBV27 with TRBJ2-1; perhaps TRBD2 as D (5 bases). Germline V CDR1 and CDR2: MNHEY, SMNVEV (reference sequence). CDR3 length equals 15 residues. The germline V and J ends were trimmed by 0 bases and 5 bases, with 11 bases remaining between them. The CDR3, as DNA: TGTGCCAGCAGTTTATCCCGGGGATTAAACAATGAGCAGTTCTTC. Its protein product is CASSLSRGLNNEQFF.

The J gene is TRBJ2-3, the V gene TRBV19; 7 positions match TRBD1. The CDR3 is 19 residues long. The V gene's germline CDR1 is LNHDA and CDR2 SQIVND (reference sequence). After removal of 1 base from V and 2 bases from J, the junction contained 15 bases not matched to a gene. CDR3 region: CASSIAGPGGVFPTDTQYF. The CDR3 nucleotides are TGTGCCAGTAGTATAGCCGGTCCAGGGGGTGTTTTCCCCACAGATACGCAGTATTTT.

The V gene is TRBV28, the J gene TRBJ1-5, with 7 nucleotides matching TRBD1. The J segment lost 6 bases and the V segment lost 2 bases, leaving 10 bases of the junction unmatched. This CDR3 has 16 amino acids. CDR1 and CDR2 from the germline V gene are MDHEN and SYDVKM. CDR3 loop: CASSLEVAGGRQPQHF. CDR3 sequence (DNA): TGTGCCAGCAGTTTAGAGGTGGCAGGGGGTCGTCAGCCCCAGCATTTT.

The chain couples TRBV6-5 to TRBJ1-2; no clear D gene. The CDR3 is 16 residues long. The germline gives CDR1 MNHEY, CDR2 SVGAGI. Trimming removed 2 bases at V and 3 bases at J, with 16 bases between. The CDR3 loop reads CASSYQRRSGDYGYTF. CDR3 DNA: TGTGCCAGCAGTTACCAGCGGAGAAGCGGGGACTATGGCTACACCTTC.

The chain joins TRBV4-3 to TRBJ2-1, with 10 bases matching TRBD2. The V gene end was trimmed by 1 base and the J gene end by 6 bases; junction bases not matched to a gene: 9. The CDR3 length is 17 residues. The V gene's germline CDR1 is LGHNA and CDR2 YSLEER. The CDR3, as DNA: TGCGCCAGCAGCCAAGGCGTCTCTAGCGGGGGACTCAATGAGCAGTTCTTC. Its translation: CASSQGVSSGGLNEQFF.

This CDR3 is CASSFNAGEETQYF. The CDR3 DNA reads TGTGCCAGCAGTTTCAACGCTGGGGAGGAGACCCAGTACTTC. This chain links TRBV11-2 with TRBJ2-5; D may be TRBD2 (5 bases). V gave up 6 bases and J gave up 5 bases, with 16 bases separating them. The CDR3 is made up of 14 amino acids. Germline CDR1 and CDR2: SGHAT and FQNNGV.

The V call is TRBV5-1, the J call TRBJ1-2, with TRBD1 identical over 11 bases. This CDR3 is built from 15 residues. In germline, CDR1 is SGHRS, CDR2 YFSETQ. Trimming cost V 0 bases and J 5 bases; bases outside gene matches: 3. The CDR3 DNA is TGCGCCAGCAGCTTGGGGACAGGGGGCATTTATGGCTACACCTTC. As protein: CASSLGTGGIYGYTF.

V and J are TRBV7-2 and TRBJ1-2, with TRBD1 matching 7 bases. Germline CDR1 is SGHTA and CDR2 is FQGNSA. The CDR3 extends over 16 amino acids. The junction had 7 bases not matched to a gene; V was cut back by 3 bases and J by 0 bases. The CDR3 nucleotides read TGTGCCAGCAGCTTCTTAATTGGGACAGCTAACTATGGCTACACCTTC. Translated, it gives CASSFLIGTANYGYTF.

This clone is a singleton in its sample. CDR3 protein: CASNRELGETQYF. The CDR3 region has the DNA TGTGCCAGCAATCGGGAGTTAGGAGAGACCCAGTACTTC. The chain joins TRBV28 to TRBJ2-5, with a possible D match to TRBD2 (6 bases). CDR3 length: 13 residues. Trimming took off 7 bases at V and 4 bases at J, with 13 bases between the two ends. Germline CDR1 MDHEN, CDR2 SYDVKM.

The chain uses TRBV5-6 and TRBJ1-4, with D possibly being TRBD1 (6 bases). This CDR3 has 16 amino acids. Trimming shortened V by 4 bases and J by 3 bases, and 16 bases separated the two germline ends. CDR1 SGHDT and CDR2 YYEEEE come from the germline V gene. The DNA for the CDR3 is TGTGCCAGCAGCCCCGGTGCCGGACAGCCTAATGAAAAACTGTTTTTT. Residues: CASSPGAGQPNEKLFF.

The chain is built from TRBV28 and TRBJ1-4, with D perhaps matching TRBD1 (6 bases). V was pared by 2 bases and J by 4 bases, with 11 bases between. The CDR3 has 15 amino acids. Per the germline V gene, CDR1 is MDHEN and CDR2 is SYDVKM. The CDR3 DNA is TGTGCCAGCAGTTTACACAGGGCGGGTAATGAAAAACTGTTTTTT. This gives the protein CASSLHRAGNEKLFF.

The V and J genes are TRBV11-2 and TRBJ1-3, with TRBD1 matching 7 bases. Looked up from germline, CDR1 is SGHAT and CDR2 is FQNNGV. V lost 5 bases to trimming and J lost 0 bases; unmatched junction nucleotides: 7. The CDR3 loop spans 16 amino acids. The CDR3 DNA reads TGTGCCAGCAGCGAAGGGGACAGCTACTCTGGAAACACCATATATTTT. Translated: CASSEGDSYSGNTIYF.

The V call is TRBV5-1, the J call TRBJ1-1; possibly TRBD1 for D (6 bases). The CDR3 length is 13 residues. V lost 8 bases and J 1 base, leaving 12 bases between the germline ends. The germline CDR1 and CDR2 sequences are SGHRS and YFSETQ. The CDR3 sequence is CASQGTGNTEAFF. In DNA form, the CDR3 reads TGCGCCAGTCAGGGGACCGGGAACACTGAAGCTTTCTTT.

The chain recombines TRBV6-6 with TRBJ2-7; D is possibly TRBD2 (6 bases). V lost 6 bases and J lost 0, with 12 bases in between. This CDR3 has 14 amino acids. Germline CDR1 and CDR2: MNHNY and SVGAGI (reference sequence). The CDR3 loop reads CASRRGVSSYEQYF. CDR3 bases: TGTGCCAGCAGGCGGGGTGTGAGCTCCTACGAGCAGTACTTC.

The V gene is TRBV28, the J gene TRBJ2-7; the match to TRBD2 covers 7 bases. The CDR3 sequence is 14 residues long. In germline, CDR1 is MDHEN, CDR2 SYDVKM. Trimming at V came to 2 bases and at J to 5 bases, leaving 6 bases not matched to a gene. CDR3 residues: CASSLASLADEQYF. For the CDR3, the DNA is TGTGCCAGCAGTTTAGCCTCTCTAGCGGACGAGCAGTACTTC.

The chain carries TRBV19 and TRBJ2-7; a possible D gene is TRBD1 (5 bases). Trimming took off 6 bases at V and 1 base at J, with 10 bases between the two ends. The CDR3 covers 13 residues. Germline V gives CDR1 LNHDA, CDR2 SQIVND (reference sequence). The CDR3 DNA reads TGTGCCAGTAGCAACAGGCTATCCTACGAGCAGTACTTC. Protein sequence: CASSNRLSYEQYF.

V gene TRBV5-1 combines with J gene TRBJ2-3, with 10 bases aligning to TRBD2. The CDR3 covers 18 residues. Trimming at V came to 7 bases and at J to 4 bases, leaving 18 bases not matched to a gene. Per germline, CDR1 SGHRS and CDR2 YFSETQ. CDR3 amino acids: CASGLAGVLDGAPDTQYF. CDR3 in DNA: TGCGCCAGCGGGCTAGCGGGAGTGTTGGATGGGGCCCCAGATACGCAGTATTTT.

A note on this clone: At the DNA level, this CDR3 is encoded by other sequences in the same sample as well. The rearrangement joins TRBV5-1 to TRBJ1-2; TRBD1 matches at 7 bases. Trimming cost V 0 bases and J 4 bases; bases outside gene matches: 3. This CDR3 comprises 14 residues. CDR1 is SGHRS and CDR2 is YFSETQ in the germline V gene. This CDR3 reads CASSLEGAGYGYTF. As DNA, the CDR3 is TGCGCCAGCAGCTTGGAGGGGGCTGGCTATGGCTACACCTTC.

The chain uses TRBV29-1 and TRBJ1-1, with D maybe TRBD1 (6 bases). V was clipped by 7 bases and J by 14 bases, with 29 bases between them. This CDR3 region has 14 residues. Germline lookup yields CDR1 SQVTM and CDR2 ANQGSEA. The DNA for the CDR3 is TGCAGCGCTGCATTAGGCGGGACAAGGGCCTTAGCCTTCTTT. Its translation is CSAALGGTRALAFF.

This sequence joins TRBV11-1 and TRBJ2-4, with D perhaps matching TRBD2 (6 bases). The CDR3 covers 15 residues. Germline CDR1 SGHAT, CDR2 FQDESV (reference sequence). The germline V and J ends were trimmed by 5 bases and 6 bases, with 17 bases remaining between them. The CDR3 reads CASSPSWLGGNIQYF. The CDR3 region has the DNA TGTGCCAGCAGCCCTAGCTGGCTCGGGGGAAACATTCAGTACTTC.

This clone was found once. The CDR3 DNA reads TGTGCCAGCAGTTCCCCCGGGGCCTTGCTGGCGGGAGTGCATAATGAGCAGTTCTTC. This gives the protein CASSSPGALLAGVHNEQFF. The rearrangement joins TRBV28 to TRBJ2-1; TRBD2 matches at 7 bases. Germline V CDR1 and CDR2: MDHEN, SYDVKM. V lost 4 bases, J lost 7 bases, and 22 bases stayed unmatched. This CDR3 has 19 amino acids.

This sequence joins TRBV28 and TRBJ2-7; tentatively, D is TRBD1 (5 bases). Germline CDR1 and CDR2: MDHEN and SYDVKM. The CDR3 has 15 residues. V was shortened by 2 bases and J by 3 bases, with 14 bases between the two germline ends. The DNA for the CDR3 is TGTGCCAGCAGTTTAAGTACAGGTCCCTACTACGAGCAGTACTTC. It translates to CASSLSTGPYYEQYF.

The chain joins TRBV6-5 to TRBJ1-4; D not certain. Germline loops: CDR1 MNHEY, CDR2 SVGAGI. Trimming shortened V by 5 bases and J by 1 base, and 11 bases separated the two germline ends. This CDR3 is built from 15 residues. The CDR3 loop is CASSTRAGTNEKLFF. The CDR3 bases are TGTGCCAGCAGTACTCGGGCGGGAACTAATGAAAAACTGTTTTTT.

The chain carries TRBV10-3 and TRBJ2-7, with D tentatively TRBD2 (6 bases). This CDR3 is 13 amino acids long. Germline V gene sequence: CDR1 ENHRY, CDR2 SYGVKD. V dropped 0 bases and J dropped 3 bases, with 6 bases sitting between them. The CDR3 DNA follows: TGTGCCATCAGTGAGTCCGGGGGCTACGAGCAGTACTTC. It translates to CAISESGGYEQYF.

The chain has TRBV4-3 and TRBJ2-7; perhaps TRBD2 as D (5 bases). The CDR3 is made up of 15 amino acids. CDR1 is LGHNA and CDR2 is YSLEER in the germline V gene. V was trimmed by 0 bases and J by 4 bases, leaving 13 bases between them. CDR3 nucleotide sequence: TGCGCCAGCAGCCAAGAGTTTGGAGGACGATACGAGCAGTACTTC. Residues: CASSQEFGGRYEQYF.

The rearrangement links TRBV7-9 to TRBJ2-2; D call uncertain. The V gene lost 2 bases and the J gene lost 3 bases, with 19 bases spanning the gap. The CDR3 runs 18 residues. CDR1 and CDR2 from the germline V gene are SEHNR and FQNEAQ (reference sequence). The CDR3 sequence is CASSLPRILGRDTGELFF. Here the CDR3 DNA reads TGTGCCAGCAGCTTACCACGAATCTTAGGACGGGACACCGGGGAGCTGTTTTTT.

The chain combines TRBV7-9 with TRBJ1-2; D call uncertain. CDR3 length: 14 residues. V lost 3 bases and J 8 bases, leaving 16 bases between the germline ends. Germline CDR1 SEHNR, CDR2 FQNEAQ (reference sequence). The CDR3: CASSLGSLGRGYTF. The CDR3 coding sequence is TGTGCCAGCAGCTTGGGGTCCCTGGGAAGAGGCTACACCTTC.